The 15 T cell receptor beta chains below all came from one sample that was sequenced in a study of shared clonotypes between healthy human individuals. Profiling relied on immunoSEQ multiplex PCR, and the TCRdb table lists in-frame clones only, not all of them. The sample has about 2.1 million clones, about 93% seen once. CD8 cells classed as naive were CD45RO-negative and positively selected for CCR7, excluding terminally differentiated effector memory CD45RA+ cells. Sequences were obtained from naive CD8+ T cells from PBMCs. These receptors all stem from a young man in good health. Some clones in this sample may be carry-over from other donors' samples.

V gene TRBV10-3 combines with J gene TRBJ2-7; possibly TRBD1 or TRBD2 for D (6 bases each). This CDR3 comprises 13 residues. Germline V lookup: CDR1 ENHRY, CDR2 SYGVKD. The ends were cut back, 10 bases at V and 7 bases at J, with 20 bases in the middle. For the CDR3, the DNA is TGTGCCAGCAAGGAGGGGGTAGGTTGGGAGCAGTACTTC. Translation gives CASKEGVGWEQYF.

The chain carries TRBV19 and TRBJ2-6; D tentatively fits TRBD1 or TRBD2 (5 bases each). The germline gives CDR1 LNHDA, CDR2 SQIVND (reference sequence). V dropped 6 bases and J dropped 3 bases, with 15 bases sitting between them. This CDR3 comprises 16 residues. The CDR3 here is CASSVGASSGANVLTF. The CDR3 DNA sequence: TGTGCCAGTAGCGTCGGGGCGTCTAGTGGGGCCAACGTCCTGACTTTC.

About this clone: The same CDR3 arises from other DNA sequences in this sample as well. This chain uses TRBV9 with TRBJ2-7; D gene ambiguous. The CDR3 sequence is 12 residues long. Germline V gives CDR1 SGDLS, CDR2 YYNGEE. V was clipped by 0 bases and J by 3 bases, with 4 bases between them. CDR3 coding DNA: TGTGCCAGCAGCGTAGGGGACTACGAGCAGTACTTC. As protein: CASSVGDYEQYF.

This sequence joins TRBV5-1 and TRBJ2-7; D not resolved. From germline, CDR1 is SGHRS and CDR2 YFSETQ. V was pared by 0 bases and J by 2 bases, with 6 bases between. The CDR3 sequence is 13 residues long. CDR3 sequence: CASSLEVAYEQYF. For the CDR3, the DNA is TGCGCCAGCAGCTTGGAAGTAGCCTACGAGCAGTACTTC.

The CDR3 here is CASSLGPGQSNEKLFF. The CDR3 DNA is TGTGCCAGCAGCTTAGGTCCGGGACAGTCTAATGAAAAACTGTTTTTT. This rearrangement joins TRBV11-2 to TRBJ1-4, with TRBD1 matching over 7 bases. The CDR3 is made up of 16 amino acids. V dropped 1 base and J dropped 3; count of bases not matched to a gene: 5. CDR1 SGHAT and CDR2 FQNNGV come from the germline V gene.

The rearrangement joins TRBV28 to TRBJ1-1, with TRBD1 as a possible D gene (6 bases). The CDR3 is 15 amino acids. V was cut by 4 bases and J by 0 bases, with 12 bases left in between. Germline V gene lookup returns CDR1 MDHEN and CDR2 SYDVKM. This CDR3 reads CASSSDRSMNTEAFF. The CDR3 nucleotides are TGTGCCAGCAGTTCGGACAGATCGATGAACACTGAAGCTTTCTTT.

The rearrangement joins TRBV29-1 to TRBJ2-5; 8 nucleotides line up with TRBD1. The V gene's germline CDR1 is SQVTM and CDR2 ANQGSEA. V dropped 0 bases and J dropped 7; count of bases not matched to a gene: 7. The CDR3 totals 14 residues. The CDR3: CSVEDRTGRVTQYF. DNA for the CDR3: TGCAGCGTTGAAGATCGGACAGGGCGGGTGACCCAGTACTTC.

The sample holds one count of this clone. This chain links TRBV7-9 with TRBJ1-1; D is perhaps TRBD1 (6 bases). With 4 bases removed from V and 4 bases from J, the gap between germline ends came to 16 bases. Per the germline V gene, CDR1 is SEHNR and CDR2 is FQNEAQ (reference sequence). The CDR3 has 15 residues. CDR3 residues: CASSSHRERGTEAFF. The CDR3 coding sequence is TGTGCCAGCAGCTCCCACAGGGAAAGAGGCACTGAAGCTTTCTTT.

Written as DNA, the CDR3 is TGTGCCACCAAACTGGGAGCTCGCTTTAATGAAAAACTGTTTTTT. Protein product: CATKLGARFNEKLFF. This sequence joins TRBV27 and TRBJ1-4; D call uncertain. Trimming took 10 bases from V and 4 from J, leaving 19 bases between them. The length of the CDR3 is 15 residues. The germline CDR1 and CDR2 sequences are MNHEY and SMNVEV (reference sequence).

This CDR3 is CASSLIQGRQPQHF. DNA for the CDR3: TGTGCCAGCAGTTTAATCCAGGGAAGACAGCCCCAGCATTTT. The V and J genes are TRBV27 and TRBJ1-5, with D possibly being TRBD1 (5 bases). Trimming left V 2 bases short and J 7 bases short, with 12 bases between. This CDR3 contains 14 residues. The germline CDR1 and CDR2 sequences are MNHEY and SMNVEV (reference sequence).

The chain is built from TRBV4-1 and TRBJ1-2, with 7 bases identical to TRBD1. Germline CDR1 and CDR2: MGHRA and YSYEKL. V lost 7 bases, J lost 4 bases, and 9 bases stayed unmatched. CDR3 length equals 14 residues. The CDR3 protein is CASTSLPGGYGYTF. DNA of the CDR3: TGCGCCAGCACCTCGCTGCCAGGGGGCTATGGCTACACCTTC.

This chain joins TRBV9 and TRBJ2-6, with D unclear. The germline V and J ends were trimmed by 4 bases and 0 bases, with 17 bases remaining between them. The CDR3 runs 18 residues. Germline V gene sequence: CDR1 SGDLS, CDR2 YYNGEE. DNA of the CDR3: TGTGCCAGCAGCTTCCCGAGCAACCACCCCTCTGGGGCCAACGTCCTGACTTTC. It codes for CASSFPSNHPSGANVLTF. Drawing the rest from reference TRBV9 and TRBJ2-6, the complete variable domain is DSGVTQTPKHLITATGQRVTLRCSPRSGDLSVYWYQQSLDQGLQFLIQYYNGEERAKGNILERFSAQQFPDLHSELNLSSLELGDSALYFCASSFPSNHPSGANVLTFGAGSRLTVL.

The DNA for the CDR3 is TGTGCCTGGACCGACGTAGGGGGCACTGAAGCTTTCTTT. Protein product: CAWTDVGGTEAFF. The chain recombines TRBV30 with TRBJ1-1; D may be TRBD1 (6 bases). Deletions cut 4 bases from V and 4 bases from J, with 13 bases between. This CDR3 is 13 amino acids long. Germline V lookup: CDR1 GTSNPN, CDR2 SVGIG (reference sequence).

This clone was seen more than once but under ten times. Other nucleotide sequences in the sample specify the same CDR3. The chain uses TRBV29-1 and TRBJ1-1; D is uncertain. V lost 6 bases to trimming and J lost 0 bases, with 5 bases between them. Germline-derived CDR1 and CDR2 are SQVTM and ANQGSEA. This CDR3 has 11 residues. Here the CDR3 reads CSVGLNTEAFF. CDR3 bases: TGCAGCGTCGGACTGAACACTGAAGCTTTCTTT. Drawing the rest from reference TRBV29-1 and TRBJ1-1, the complete variable domain is SAVISQKPSRDICQRGTSLTIQCQVDSQVTMMFWYRQQPGQSLTLIATANQGSEATYESGFVIDKFPISRPNLTFSTLTVSNMSPEDSSIYLCSVGLNTEAFFGQGTRLTVV.

The chain links TRBV9 to TRBJ2-1; 7 nucleotides line up with TRBD2. The germline gives CDR1 SGDLS, CDR2 YYNGEE. V shed 4 bases and J 6 bases; nucleotides not matched to a gene: 13. The CDR3 sequence is 16 residues long. The CDR3 loop is CASSTQLADPSNEQFF. CDR3 in DNA: TGTGCCAGCAGCACCCAGCTAGCGGATCCCTCCAATGAGCAGTTCTTC.